The 20 T cell receptor beta chains below were found in one sample sequenced in a study of blood T cell repertoires in COVID-19. Data came from immunoSEQ multiplex PCR; TCRdb stores just in-frame clones and leaves some out. The sample lists 250,000 to 350,000 clones, 65% to 85% occurring once. The sequencing input was peripheral blood. Receptor source: a human donor with COVID-19, enrolled during active disease. The donor label of this sample is uncertain.

Notes on this clone: The sample holds other DNA sequences that translate to the same CDR3. V gene TRBV9 combines with J gene TRBJ1-2; 10 nucleotides agree with TRBD1. The V segment lost 0 bases and the J segment 5 bases; nucleotides outside the gene matches: 1. This CDR3 is built from 14 residues. Germline V gene sequence: CDR1 SGDLS, CDR2 YYNGEE. As DNA, the CDR3 is TGTGCCAGCAGCGTAGCGGGACAGGGGTATGGCTACACCTTC. Its translation is CASSVAGQGYGYTF. Supplemented by reference TRBV9 and TRBJ1-2, the full variable domain reads DSGVTQTPKHLITATGQRVTLRCSPRSGDLSVYWYQQSLDQGLQFLIQYYNGEERAKGNILERFSAQQFPDLHSELNLSSLELGDSALYFCASSVAGQGYGYTFGSGTRLTVV.

V gene TRBV6-2 or TRBV6-3 combines with J gene TRBJ2-7; 8 bases agree with TRBD2. Losses at the gene ends were 2 bases for V and 2 bases for J; bases not matched to a gene: 8. CDR1 is MNHEY, CDR2 SVGEGT, per germline. The CDR3 contains 16 residues. As DNA, the CDR3 is TGTGCCAGCAGTTACCCCACCACGGGAGGGCCCTACGAGCAGTACTTC. It specifies CASSYPTTGGPYEQYF.

This clone was seen once. The chain recombines TRBV28 with TRBJ2-5; 7 nucleotides align to TRBD2. Germline loops: CDR1 MDHEN, CDR2 SYDVKM. V trimming: 7 bases; J trimming: 0 bases; junction bases outside the gene matches: 8. The CDR3 runs 15 residues. In DNA form, the CDR3 reads TGTGCCAGCACCTCGGGGGGAGCCGACCAAGAGACCCAGTACTTC. Translation gives CASTSGGADQETQYF.

This chain joins TRBV6-6 and TRBJ2-1; 9 bases map to TRBD2. CDR3 length: 16 residues. CDR1 is MNHNY, CDR2 SVGAGI, per germline (reference sequence). V lost 7 bases, J lost 1 base, and 8 bases stayed unmatched. As DNA, the CDR3 is TGTGCCAGCATCCGGACTAGCGCGAGTTCCTACAATGAGCAGTTCTTC. Translating it yields CASIRTSASSYNEQFF.

The gene calls are TRBV5-4 and TRBJ2-3; 8 bases line up with TRBD1. The CDR3 is made up of 17 amino acids. The J segment lost 2 bases and the V segment lost 9 bases, leaving 17 bases of the junction unmatched. CDR1 is SGHNT, CDR2 YYREEE, per germline (reference sequence). CDR3 in DNA: TGTGCCACCGCCCCCATGACAGGGGCCGTAAACACAGATACGCAGTATTTT. It is translated as CATAPMTGAVNTDTQYF.

The J gene is TRBJ2-1, the V gene TRBV28, with 7 nucleotides matching TRBD1. Germline V gene lookup returns CDR1 MDHEN and CDR2 SYDVKM. This CDR3 is 16 amino acids long. Trimming took 7 bases from V and 0 from J; bases not matched to a gene: 9. The CDR3, as DNA: TGTGCCAGCACCCTTATACAGGGGAACTCCTACAATGAGCAGTTCTTC. Its translation: CASTLIQGNSYNEQFF. Together with reference TRBV28 and TRBJ2-1, the CDR3 gives the full variable domain: DVKVTQSSRYLVKRTGEKVFLECVQDMDHENMFWYRQDPGLGLRLIYFSYDVKMKEKGDIPEGYSVSREKKERFSLILESASTNQTSMYLCASTLIQGNSYNEQFFGPGTRLTVL.

This clone was seen a handful of times. V is TRBV2 and J is TRBJ2-1; D is uncertain. CDR3 length equals 13 residues. From germline, CDR1 is SNHLY and CDR2 FYNNEI. Deletions cut 8 bases from V and 14 bases from J, with 22 bases between. The CDR3 sequence is CASSVSEAVRKFF. The CDR3 DNA follows: TGTGCCAGCTCGGTTTCAGAGGCGGTGAGGAAGTTCTTC.

The V and J genes are TRBV5-4 and TRBJ2-1, with 7 positions matching TRBD2. The CDR3 has 16 residues. V lost 4 bases and J lost 8; bases outside the gene matches: 15. Germline V gene data show CDR1 as SGHNT and CDR2 as YYREEE (reference sequence). In DNA form, the CDR3 reads TGTGCCAGCAGCCGTACAACGGGACTAAGTTTCCATGAGCAGTTCTTC. The encoded protein is CASSRTTGLSFHEQFF.

The genes are TRBV27 and TRBJ2-5; 8 bases match TRBD1. Per germline, CDR1 MNHEY and CDR2 SMNVEV (reference sequence). The CDR3 length is 15 residues. Germline trimming cut 3 bases from V and 5 bases from J; bases unmatched to any gene: 8. The CDR3 DNA follows: TGTGCCAGCAGTTTCGGCGGAACAGGGGGGGAGACCCAGTACTTC. Amino acids: CASSFGGTGGETQYF.

This chain uses TRBV3-1 (or the pseudogene TRBV3-2) with TRBJ2-5, with 10 bases identical to TRBD2. Germline V CDR1 and CDR2: LGHDT, YNNKEL (reference sequence). V shed 6 bases, J shed 2 bases, and the junction held 3 bases outside the gene matches. The CDR3 loop spans 14 amino acids. The DNA for the CDR3 is TGTGCCAGCAGGGGACTAGCGCGTCAAGAGACCCAGTACTTC. As protein: CASRGLARQETQYF.

The chain carries TRBV15 and TRBJ2-1; TRBD2 agrees at 8 bases. With V trimmed by 0 bases and J by 3 bases, 7 bases remained unmatched. Looked up from germline, CDR1 is LNHNV and CDR2 is YYDKDF (reference sequence). The CDR3 has 17 residues. CDR3 loop: CATSRDLSGRIYNEQFF. CDR3 nucleotide sequence: TGTGCCACCAGCAGAGATCTCAGCGGGAGAATCTACAATGAGCAGTTCTTC. Based on the CDR3 plus reference TRBV15 and TRBJ2-1, the full variable domain is DAMVIQNPRYQVTQFGKPVTLSCSQTLNHNVMYWYQQKSSQAPKLLFHYYDKDFNNEADTPDNFQSRRPNTSFCFLDIRSPGLGDTAMYLCATSRDLSGRIYNEQFFGPGTRLTVL.

This clone has just a few counts. This chain connects TRBV4-1 to TRBJ1-1, with D possibly being TRBD1 (6 bases). V was shortened by 4 bases and J by 0 bases, with 18 bases between the two germline ends. The CDR3 loop spans 17 amino acids. Germline-derived CDR1 and CDR2 are MGHRA and YSYEKL. The CDR3 coding sequence is TGCGCCAGCAGCCCGACCGCCACCAGGGGCATGAACACTGAAGCTTTCTTT. Encoded protein: CASSPTATRGMNTEAFF.

In its sample, this clone was seen a few times. The chain recombines TRBV28 with TRBJ1-2; no definite D call. Trimming took 5 bases from V and 4 from J, leaving 11 bases between them. This CDR3 spans 13 amino acids. Germline assignment: CDR1 MDHEN and CDR2 SYDVKM. In DNA, the CDR3 is TGTGCCAGCAGTCCTCAAAGAGGCTATGGCTACACCTTC. Amino acid sequence: CASSPQRGYGYTF.

The chain carries TRBV5-1 and TRBJ1-2, with 12 bases fitting TRBD1. The length of the CDR3 is 15 residues. J lost 7 bases, V lost 4 bases, and 8 bases had no gene match. Germline V CDR1 and CDR2: SGHRS, YFSETQ. CDR3 coding DNA: TGCGCCAGCAGCCCTGAGGGACAGGGGGCGGGTGGCTACACCTTC. Encoded protein: CASSPEGQGAGGYTF.

V usage is TRBV19 and J usage is TRBJ1-2; no clear D. The CDR3 spans 14 residues. Germline lookup yields CDR1 LNHDA and CDR2 SQIVND (reference sequence). V lost 3 bases and J 0 bases, leaving 8 bases between the germline ends. CDR3 nucleotides: TGTGCCAGTAGTATCCTGCAGGCTAACTATGGCTACACCTTC. Its protein is CASSILQANYGYTF.

This clone was counted only a few times. This rearrangement joins TRBV5-6 to TRBJ2-2; 7 bases fit TRBD2. CDR3 length equals 16 residues. The V segment lost 3 bases and the J segment 0 bases; nucleotides outside the gene matches: 5. Germline assignment: CDR1 SGHDT and CDR2 YYEEEE. The CDR3 DNA reads TGTGCCAGCAGCTCTCTAGCGGTCCCGAACACCGGGGAGCTGTTTTTT. Residues: CASSSLAVPNTGELFF.

V is TRBV7-2 and J is TRBJ2-5; D is undetermined. The CDR3 covers 13 residues. CDR1 is SGHTA, CDR2 FQGNSA, per germline. V was pared by 1 base and J by 3 bases, with 6 bases between. CDR3 DNA sequence: TGTGCCAGCAGCTTAGTGCCGGAAGAGACCCAGTACTTC. Amino acids: CASSLVPEETQYF.

J is TRBJ2-6 and V is TRBV18; 9 nucleotides match TRBD1. V lost 3 bases to trimming and J lost 0 bases; unmatched junction nucleotides: 6. The germline CDR1 and CDR2 sequences are KGHSH and LQKENI. The CDR3 totals 18 residues. The CDR3 region is CASSPGQGSTSGANVLTF. As DNA, the CDR3 is TGTGCCAGCTCACCGGGACAGGGCTCCACCTCTGGGGCCAACGTCCTGACTTTC.

The genes are TRBV3-1 (or the pseudogene TRBV3-2) and TRBJ1-6; 8 bases line up with TRBD1. The CDR3 is made up of 16 amino acids. Germline V lookup: CDR1 LGHDT, CDR2 YNNKEL (reference sequence). V was pared by 1 base and J by 6 bases, with 5 bases of the junction left unmatched. CDR3 protein: CASSQAWGQANSPLHF. The CDR3 DNA sequence: TGTGCCAGCAGCCAAGCCTGGGGACAGGCTAATTCACCCCTCCACTTT.

This clone has a single count. This chain links TRBV6-6 with TRBJ2-7; tentatively, D is TRBD2 (5 bases). V was cut by 6 bases and J by 0 bases, with 15 bases left in between. The germline CDR1 and CDR2 sequences are MNHNY and SVGAGI (reference sequence). The CDR3 totals 15 residues. The chain's CDR3 is CASSGGLSLSYEQYF. CDR3 nucleotide sequence: TGTGCCAGCAGCGGCGGACTGTCACTCTCCTACGAGCAGTACTTC.